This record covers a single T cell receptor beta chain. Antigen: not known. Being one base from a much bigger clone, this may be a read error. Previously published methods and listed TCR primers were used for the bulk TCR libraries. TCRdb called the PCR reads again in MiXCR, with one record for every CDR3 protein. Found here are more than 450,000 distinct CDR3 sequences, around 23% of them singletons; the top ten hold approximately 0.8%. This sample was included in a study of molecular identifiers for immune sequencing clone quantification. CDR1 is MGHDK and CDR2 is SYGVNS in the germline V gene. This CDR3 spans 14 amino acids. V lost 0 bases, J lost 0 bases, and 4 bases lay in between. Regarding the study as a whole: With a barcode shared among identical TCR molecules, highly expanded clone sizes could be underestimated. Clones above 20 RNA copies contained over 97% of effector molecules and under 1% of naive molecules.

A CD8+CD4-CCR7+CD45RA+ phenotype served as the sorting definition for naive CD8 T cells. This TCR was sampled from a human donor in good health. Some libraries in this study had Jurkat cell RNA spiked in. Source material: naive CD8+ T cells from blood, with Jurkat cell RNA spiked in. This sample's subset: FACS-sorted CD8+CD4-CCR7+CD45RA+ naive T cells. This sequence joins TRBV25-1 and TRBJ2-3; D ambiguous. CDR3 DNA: TGTGCCAGCAGTGAATACGGTAGCACAGATACGCAGTATTTT. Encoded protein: CASSEYGSTDTQYF.